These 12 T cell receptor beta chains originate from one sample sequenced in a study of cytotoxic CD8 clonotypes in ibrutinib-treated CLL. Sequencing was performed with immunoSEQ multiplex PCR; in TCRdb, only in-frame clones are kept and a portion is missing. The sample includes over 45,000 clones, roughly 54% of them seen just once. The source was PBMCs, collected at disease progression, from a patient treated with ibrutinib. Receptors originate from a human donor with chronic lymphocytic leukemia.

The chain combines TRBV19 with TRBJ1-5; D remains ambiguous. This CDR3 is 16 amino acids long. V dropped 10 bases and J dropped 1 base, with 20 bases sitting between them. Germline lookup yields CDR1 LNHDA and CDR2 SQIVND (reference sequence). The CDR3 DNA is TGTGCCACCTCGTACATCTCACAGCTAAGCAATCAGCCCCAGCATTTT. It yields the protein CATSYISQLSNQPQHF.

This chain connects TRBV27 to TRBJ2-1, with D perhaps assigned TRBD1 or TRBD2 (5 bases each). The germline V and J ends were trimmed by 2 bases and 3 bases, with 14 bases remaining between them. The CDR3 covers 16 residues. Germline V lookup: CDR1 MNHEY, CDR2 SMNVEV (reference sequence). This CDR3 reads CASSLRRGALYNEQFF. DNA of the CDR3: TGTGCCAGCAGTTTACGCCGGGGCGCTCTCTACAATGAGCAGTTCTTC.

This CDR3 reads CAISEGGTRETQYF. As DNA, the CDR3 is TGTGCCATCAGTGAGGGGGGGACTCGGGAGACCCAGTACTTC. The chain combines TRBV10-3 with TRBJ2-5; perhaps TRBD2 as D (6 bases). Germline lookup yields CDR1 ENHRY and CDR2 SYGVKD. V was cut by 2 bases and J by 5 bases, with 12 bases left in between. This CDR3 has 14 residues.

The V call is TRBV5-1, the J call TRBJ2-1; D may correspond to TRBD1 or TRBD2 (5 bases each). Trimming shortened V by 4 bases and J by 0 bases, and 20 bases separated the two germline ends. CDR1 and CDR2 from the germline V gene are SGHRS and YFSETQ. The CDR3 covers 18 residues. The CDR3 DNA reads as TGCGCCAGCAGCCCTAAGCCCGGGACCGAGAGCTCCTACAATGAGCAGTTCTTC. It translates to CASSPKPGTESSYNEQFF.

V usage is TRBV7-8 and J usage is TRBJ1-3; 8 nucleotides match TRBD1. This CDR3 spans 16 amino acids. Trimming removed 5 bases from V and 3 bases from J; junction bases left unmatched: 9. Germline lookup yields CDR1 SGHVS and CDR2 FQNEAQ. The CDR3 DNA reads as TGTGCCAGCAGCCTCGACAGGGGAAGGGGTGGAAACACCATATATTTT. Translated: CASSLDRGRGGNTIYF. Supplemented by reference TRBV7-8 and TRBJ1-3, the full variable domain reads GAGVSQSPRYKVAKRGQDVALRCDPISGHVSLFWYQQALGQGPEFLTYFQNEAQLDKSGLPSDRFFAERPEGSVSTLKIQRTQQEDSAVYLCASSLDRGRGGNTIYFGEGSWLTVV.

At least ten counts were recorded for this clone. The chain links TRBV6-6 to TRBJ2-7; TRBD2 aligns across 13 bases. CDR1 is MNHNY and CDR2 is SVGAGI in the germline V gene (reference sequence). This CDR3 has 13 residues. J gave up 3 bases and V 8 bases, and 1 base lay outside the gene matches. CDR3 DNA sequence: TGTGCCAGCGGGACTAGCGGGGTCTACGAGCAGTACTTC. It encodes CASGTSGVYEQYF.

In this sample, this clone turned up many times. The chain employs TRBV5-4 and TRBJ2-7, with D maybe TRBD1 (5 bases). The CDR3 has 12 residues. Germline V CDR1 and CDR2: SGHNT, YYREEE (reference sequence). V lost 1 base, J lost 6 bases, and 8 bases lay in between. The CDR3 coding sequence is TGTGCCAGCAGCTTGACAGGCCCCGAGCAGTACTTC. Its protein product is CASSLTGPEQYF.

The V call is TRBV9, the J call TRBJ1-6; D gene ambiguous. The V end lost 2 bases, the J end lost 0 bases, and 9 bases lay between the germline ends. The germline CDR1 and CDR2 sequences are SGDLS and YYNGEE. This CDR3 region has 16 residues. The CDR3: CASSVTENSYNSPLHF. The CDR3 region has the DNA TGTGCCAGCAGCGTTACAGAAAACTCCTATAATTCACCCCTCCACTTT.

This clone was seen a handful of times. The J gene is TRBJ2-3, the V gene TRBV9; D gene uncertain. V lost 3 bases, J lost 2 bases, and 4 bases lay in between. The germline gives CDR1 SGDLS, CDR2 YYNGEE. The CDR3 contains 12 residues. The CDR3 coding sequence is TGTGCCAGCAGCGCGACCACAGATACGCAGTATTTT. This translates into CASSATTDTQYF. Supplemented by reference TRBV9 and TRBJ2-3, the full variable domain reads DSGVTQTPKHLITATGQRVTLRCSPRSGDLSVYWYQQSLDQGLQFLIQYYNGEERAKGNILERFSAQQFPDLHSELNLSSLELGDSALYFCASSATTDTQYFGPGTRLTVL.

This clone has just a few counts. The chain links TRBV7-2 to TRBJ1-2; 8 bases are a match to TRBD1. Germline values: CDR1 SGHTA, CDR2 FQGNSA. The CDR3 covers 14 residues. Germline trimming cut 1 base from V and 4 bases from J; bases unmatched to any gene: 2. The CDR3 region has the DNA TGTGCCAGCAGCTTAGGACAGGGGTTCTATGGCTACACCTTC. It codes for CASSLGQGFYGYTF.

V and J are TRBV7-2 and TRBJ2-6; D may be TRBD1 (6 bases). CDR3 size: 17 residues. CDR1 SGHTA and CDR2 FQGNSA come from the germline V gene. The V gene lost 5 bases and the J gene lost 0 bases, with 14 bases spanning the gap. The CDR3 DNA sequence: TGTGCCAGCAGCAACGCACCACAGGGCTCTGGGGCCAACGTCCTGACTTTC. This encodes CASSNAPQGSGANVLTF.

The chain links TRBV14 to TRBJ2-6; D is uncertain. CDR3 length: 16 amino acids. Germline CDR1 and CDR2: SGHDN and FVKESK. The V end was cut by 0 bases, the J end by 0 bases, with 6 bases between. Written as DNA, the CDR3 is TGTGCCAGCAGCCAAGATTGGGCCTCTGGGGCCAACGTCCTGACTTTC. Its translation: CASSQDWASGANVLTF.